The rows below give T cell receptor beta chains drawn from one sample of a study of cytotoxic CD8 clonotypes in ibrutinib-treated CLL. TCRdb's table, derived via immunoSEQ multiplex PCR, lists solely in-frame clones and lacks some. The table has 150,000 to 200,000 clones, 88% seen once. The material sequenced was PBMCs, taken at disease progression, from a patient treated with ibrutinib. Every receptor here comes from a human donor with chronic lymphocytic leukemia. CDR3s include the opening cysteine and the closing phenylalanine or tryptophan. The D gene is left open where the match is weak. For some rows the clone size is stated as once, few or many, or as a class when expanded; others skip it.

d_gene,j_gene,len,v_gene,abundance,CDR3aa,CDR3nt
TRBD2,TRBJ2-1,15,TRBV27,.,CASTWGGSGYNEQFF,TGTGCCAGCACCTGGGGCGGGAGTGGCTACAATGAGCAGTTCTTC
.,TRBJ2-1,15,TRBV12-5,once,CASGLGDRRNNEQFF,TGTGCTAGTGGTCTGGGTGACAGGAGAAACAATGAGCAGTTCTTC
TRBD1,TRBJ1-3,18,TRBV7-8,.,CASSLGTGTFGSGNTIYF,TGTGCCAGCAGCTTAGGGACAGGGACTTTCGGCTCTGGAAACACCATATATTTT
TRBD2,TRBJ2-7,15,TRBV19,.,CASSSAGEGPYEQYF,TGTGCCAGTAGTTCGGCGGGAGAGGGTCCCTACGAGCAGTACTTC
.,TRBJ2-1,15,TRBV5-8,.,CASSLGTGSYNEQFF,TGTGCCAGCAGCTTAGGAACAGGGAGTTACAATGAGCAGTTCTTC
TRBD2,TRBJ2-1,18,TRBV14,.,CASSRVGGLAGPYNEQFF,TGTGCCAGCAGCCGGGTGGGGGGACTAGCGGGACCCTACAATGAGCAGTTCTTC
TRBD2,TRBJ2-3,16,TRBV7-8,.,CASSLWASGSPDTQYF,TGTGCCAGCAGCTTATGGGCTAGCGGGAGTCCAGATACGCAGTATTTT
.,TRBJ1-2,14,TRBV6-5,.,CASSYRSSNYGYTF,TGTGCCAGCAGTTATCGGTCTTCCAACTATGGCTACACCTTC
TRBD1,TRBJ1-1,15,TRBV11-3,.,CASSYRQGTNTEAFF,TGTGCCAGCAGCTACCGACAGGGGACGAACACTGAAGCTTTCTTT
.,TRBJ1-1,14,TRBV7-2,.,CASSLGGGYTEAFF,TGTGCCAGCAGCTTGGGCGGCGGCTACACTGAAGCTTTCTTT
.,TRBJ1-2,16,TRBV7-9,.,CASSLVGGPENYGYTF,TGTGCCAGCAGCTTAGTAGGGGGGCCGGAAAACTATGGCTACACCTTC
.,TRBJ2-7,12,TRBV11-2,.,CASSHGQYEQYF,TGTGCCAGCAGTCATGGACAATACGAGCAGTACTTC
TRBD1,TRBJ2-2,15,TRBV5-4,few,CASSPPGGHTGELFF,TGTGCCAGCAGCCCCCCAGGGGGACACACCGGGGAGCTGTTTTTT
TRBD2,TRBJ2-1,16,TRBV6-6,.,CASSYLKAGGLNEQFF,TGTGCCAGCAGTTACCTTAAAGCGGGAGGGTTAAATGAGCAGTTCTTC
TRBD1,TRBJ2-2,16,TRBV11-2,.,CASRYTGTGSAGELFF,TGTGCCAGCAGGTACACCGGGACAGGGTCTGCCGGGGAGCTGTTTTTT
.,TRBJ1-1,14,TRBV28,.,CASSYKLGGTEAFF,TGTGCCAGCAGTTACAAGTTGGGGGGCACTGAAGCTTTCTTT
.,TRBJ2-7,15,TRBV28,.,CASSSTGSGAYEQYF,TGTGCCAGCAGTTCGACAGGGAGCGGGGCCTACGAGCAGTACTTC
.,TRBJ2-7,13,TRBV19,.,CASNEGVSYEQYF,TGTGCCAGTAATGAAGGGGTCTCCTACGAGCAGTACTTC
.,TRBJ2-7,14,TRBV5-4,.,CASSTGAADYEQYF,TGTGCCAGCAGCACCGGGGCGGCGGACTACGAGCAGTACTTC
.,TRBJ2-3,13,TRBV7-2,.,CATSGMGADTQYF,TGTGCCACCTCTGGGATGGGGGCAGATACGCAGTATTTT
.,TRBJ1-1,13,TRBV6-5,.,CASSYSENTEAFF,TGTGCCAGCAGTTACTCAGAGAACACTGAAGCTTTCTTT
.,TRBJ2-7,14,TRBV9,.,CASSSTTGRDEQYF,TGTGCCAGCAGCTCGACCACAGGTAGGGACGAGCAGTACTTC
.,TRBJ2-7,14,TRBV15,.,CATSRVVRSYEQYF,TGTGCCACCAGCAGAGTCGTTCGGTCATACGAGCAGTACTTC